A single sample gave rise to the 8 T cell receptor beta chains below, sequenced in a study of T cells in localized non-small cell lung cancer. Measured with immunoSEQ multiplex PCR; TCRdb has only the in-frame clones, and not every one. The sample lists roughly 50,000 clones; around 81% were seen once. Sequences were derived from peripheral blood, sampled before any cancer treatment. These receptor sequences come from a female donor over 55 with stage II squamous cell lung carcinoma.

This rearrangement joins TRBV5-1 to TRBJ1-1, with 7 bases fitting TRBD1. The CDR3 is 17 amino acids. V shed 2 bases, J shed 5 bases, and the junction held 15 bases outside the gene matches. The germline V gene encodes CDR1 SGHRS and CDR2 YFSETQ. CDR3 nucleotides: TGCGCCAGCAGCTTTAAGGGGGCGGCGGGTGGTAGTACTGAAGCTTTCTTT. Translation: CASSFKGAAGGSTEAFF.

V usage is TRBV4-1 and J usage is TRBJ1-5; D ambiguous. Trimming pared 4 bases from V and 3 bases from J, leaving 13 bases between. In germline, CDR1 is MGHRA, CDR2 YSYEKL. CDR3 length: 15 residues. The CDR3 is CASSRLDSPNQPQHF. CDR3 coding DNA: TGCGCCAGCAGCCGACTGGACTCCCCCAATCAGCCCCAGCATTTT.

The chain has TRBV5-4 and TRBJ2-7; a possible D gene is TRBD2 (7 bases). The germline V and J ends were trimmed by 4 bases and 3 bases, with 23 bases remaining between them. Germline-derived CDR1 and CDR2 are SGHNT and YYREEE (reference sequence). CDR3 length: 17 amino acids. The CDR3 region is CASSPGGGAGAVYEQYF. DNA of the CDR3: TGTGCCAGCAGCCCAGGAGGGGGGGCGGGGGCCGTCTACGAGCAGTACTTC.

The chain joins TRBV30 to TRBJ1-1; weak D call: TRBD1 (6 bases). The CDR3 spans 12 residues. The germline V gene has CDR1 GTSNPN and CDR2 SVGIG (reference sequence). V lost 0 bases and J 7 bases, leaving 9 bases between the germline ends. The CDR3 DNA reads TGTGCCTGGAGTGTACAGGGACGTGAAGCTTTCTTT. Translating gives CAWSVQGREAFF.

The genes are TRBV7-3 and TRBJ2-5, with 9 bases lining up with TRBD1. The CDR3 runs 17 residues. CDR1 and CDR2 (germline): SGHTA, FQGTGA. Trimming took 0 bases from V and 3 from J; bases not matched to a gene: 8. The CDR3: CASSLTGEGQGKETQYF. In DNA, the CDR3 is TGTGCCAGCAGCTTAACGGGCGAAGGACAGGGGAAAGAGACCCAGTACTTC.

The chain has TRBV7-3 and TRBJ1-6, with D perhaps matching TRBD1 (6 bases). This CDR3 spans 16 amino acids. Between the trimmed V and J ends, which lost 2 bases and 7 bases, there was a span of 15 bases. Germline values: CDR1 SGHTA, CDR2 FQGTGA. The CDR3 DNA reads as TGTGCCAGCAGCTTACAGGGGACATCTAAGAATTCACCCCTCCACTTT. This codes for CASSLQGTSKNSPLHF.

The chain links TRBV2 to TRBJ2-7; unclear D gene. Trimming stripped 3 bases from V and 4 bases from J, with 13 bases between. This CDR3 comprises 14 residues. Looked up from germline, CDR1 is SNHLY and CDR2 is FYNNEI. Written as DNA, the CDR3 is TGTGCCAGCAGTGAGGCTCAAGAATTTTACGAGCAGTACTTC. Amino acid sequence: CASSEAQEFYEQYF. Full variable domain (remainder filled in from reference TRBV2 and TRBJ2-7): EPEVTQTPSHQVTQMGQEVILRCVPISNHLYFYWYRQILGQKVEFLVSFYNNEISEKSEIFDDQFSVERPDGSNFTLKIRSTKLEDSAMYFCASSEAQEFYEQYFGPGTRLTVT.

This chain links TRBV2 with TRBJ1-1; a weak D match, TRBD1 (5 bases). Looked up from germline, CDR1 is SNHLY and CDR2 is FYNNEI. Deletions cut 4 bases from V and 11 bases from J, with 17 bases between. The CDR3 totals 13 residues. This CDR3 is CASSAGWSREAFF. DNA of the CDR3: TGTGCCAGCAGTGCAGGGTGGAGTCGGGAGGCTTTCTTT. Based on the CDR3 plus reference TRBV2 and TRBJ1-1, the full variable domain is EPEVTQTPSHQVTQMGQEVILRCVPISNHLYFYWYRQILGQKVEFLVSFYNNEISEKSEIFDDQFSVERPDGSNFTLKIRSTKLEDSAMYFCASSAGWSREAFFGQGTRLTVV.